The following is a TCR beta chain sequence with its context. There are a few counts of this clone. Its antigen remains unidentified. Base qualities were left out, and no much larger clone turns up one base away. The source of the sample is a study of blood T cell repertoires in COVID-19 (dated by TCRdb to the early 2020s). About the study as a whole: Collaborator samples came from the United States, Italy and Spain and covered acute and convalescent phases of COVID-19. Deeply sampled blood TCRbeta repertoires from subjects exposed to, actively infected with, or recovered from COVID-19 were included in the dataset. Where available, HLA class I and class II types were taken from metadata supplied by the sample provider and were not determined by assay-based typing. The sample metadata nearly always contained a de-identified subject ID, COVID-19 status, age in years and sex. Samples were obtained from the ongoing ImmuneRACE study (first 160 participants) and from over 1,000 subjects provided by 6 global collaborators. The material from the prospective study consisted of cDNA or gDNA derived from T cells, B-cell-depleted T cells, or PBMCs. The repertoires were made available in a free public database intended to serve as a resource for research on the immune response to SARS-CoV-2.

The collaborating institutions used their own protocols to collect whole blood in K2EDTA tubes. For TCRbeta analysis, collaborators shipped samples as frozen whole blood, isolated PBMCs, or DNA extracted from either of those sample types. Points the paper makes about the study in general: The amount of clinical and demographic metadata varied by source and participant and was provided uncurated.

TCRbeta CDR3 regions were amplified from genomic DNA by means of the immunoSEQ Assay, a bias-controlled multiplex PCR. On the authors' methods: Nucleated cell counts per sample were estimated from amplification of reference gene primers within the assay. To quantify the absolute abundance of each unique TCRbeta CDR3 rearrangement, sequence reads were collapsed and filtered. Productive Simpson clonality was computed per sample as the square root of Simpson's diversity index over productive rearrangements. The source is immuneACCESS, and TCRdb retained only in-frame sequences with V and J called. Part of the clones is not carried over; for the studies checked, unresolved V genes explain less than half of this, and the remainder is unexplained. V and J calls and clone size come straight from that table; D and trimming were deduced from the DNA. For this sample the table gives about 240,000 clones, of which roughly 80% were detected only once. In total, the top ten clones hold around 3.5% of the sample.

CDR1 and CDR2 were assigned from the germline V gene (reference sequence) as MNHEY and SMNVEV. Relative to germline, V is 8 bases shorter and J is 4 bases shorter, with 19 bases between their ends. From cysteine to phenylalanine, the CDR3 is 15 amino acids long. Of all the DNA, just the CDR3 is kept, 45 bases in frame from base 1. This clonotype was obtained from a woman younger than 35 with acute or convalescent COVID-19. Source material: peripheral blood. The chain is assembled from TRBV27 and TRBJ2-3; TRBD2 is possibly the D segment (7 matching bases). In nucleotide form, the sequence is TGTGCCAGCTCCCCGCTGGGGGGGCAGGCAGATACGCAGTATTTT. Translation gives CASSPLGGQADTQYF.